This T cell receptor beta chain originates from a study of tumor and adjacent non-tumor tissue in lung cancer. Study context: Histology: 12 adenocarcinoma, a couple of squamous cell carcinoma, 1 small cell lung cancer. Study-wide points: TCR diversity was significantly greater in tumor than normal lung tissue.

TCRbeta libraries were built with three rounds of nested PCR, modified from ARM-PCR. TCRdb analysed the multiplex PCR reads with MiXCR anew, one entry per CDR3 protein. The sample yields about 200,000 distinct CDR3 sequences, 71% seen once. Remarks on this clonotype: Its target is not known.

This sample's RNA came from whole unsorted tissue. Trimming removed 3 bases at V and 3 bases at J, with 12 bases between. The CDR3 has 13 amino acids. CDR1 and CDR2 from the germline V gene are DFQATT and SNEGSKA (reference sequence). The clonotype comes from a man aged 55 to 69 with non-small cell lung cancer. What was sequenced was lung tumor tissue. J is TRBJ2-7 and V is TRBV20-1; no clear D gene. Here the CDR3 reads CSARGQDVYEQYF. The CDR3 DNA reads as TGCAGTGCTAGGGGTCAGGACGTCTACGAGCAGTACTTC.